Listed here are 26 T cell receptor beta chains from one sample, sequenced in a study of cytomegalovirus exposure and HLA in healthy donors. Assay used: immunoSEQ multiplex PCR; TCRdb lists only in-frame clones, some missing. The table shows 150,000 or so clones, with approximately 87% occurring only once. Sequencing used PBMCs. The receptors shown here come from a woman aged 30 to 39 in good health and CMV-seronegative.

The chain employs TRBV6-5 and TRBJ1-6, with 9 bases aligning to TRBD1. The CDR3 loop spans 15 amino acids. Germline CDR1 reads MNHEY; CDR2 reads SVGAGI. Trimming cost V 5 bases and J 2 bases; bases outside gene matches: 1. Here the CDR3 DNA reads TGTGCCAGCAGTCGGGACAGGGCCTATAATTCACCCCTCCACTTT. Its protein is CASSRDRAYNSPLHF.

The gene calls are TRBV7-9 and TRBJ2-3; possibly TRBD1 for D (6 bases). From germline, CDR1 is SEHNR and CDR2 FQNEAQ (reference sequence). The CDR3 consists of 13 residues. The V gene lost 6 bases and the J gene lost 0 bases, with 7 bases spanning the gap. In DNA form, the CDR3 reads TGTGCCAGCAGGCAGGGGAGCACAGATACGCAGTATTTT. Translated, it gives CASRQGSTDTQYF.

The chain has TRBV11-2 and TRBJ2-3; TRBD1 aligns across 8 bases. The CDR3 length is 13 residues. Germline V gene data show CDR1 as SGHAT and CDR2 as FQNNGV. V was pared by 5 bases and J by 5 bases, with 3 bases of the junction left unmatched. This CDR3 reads CASSTGQGDTQYF. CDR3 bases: TGTGCCAGCAGCACCGGACAGGGAGATACGCAGTATTTT. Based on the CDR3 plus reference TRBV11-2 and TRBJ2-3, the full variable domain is EAGVAQSPRYKIIEKRQSVAFWCNPISGHATLYWYQQILGQGPKLLIQFQNNGVVDDSQLPKDRFSAERLKGVDSTLKIQPAKLEDSAVYLCASSTGQGDTQYFGPGTRLTVL.

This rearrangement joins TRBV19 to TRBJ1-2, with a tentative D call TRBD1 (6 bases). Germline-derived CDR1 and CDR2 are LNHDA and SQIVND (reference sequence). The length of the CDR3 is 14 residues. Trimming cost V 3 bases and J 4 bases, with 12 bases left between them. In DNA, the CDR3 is TGTGCCAGTAGTATCCAGGGGACTACCTATGGCTACACCTTC. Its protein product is CASSIQGTTYGYTF.

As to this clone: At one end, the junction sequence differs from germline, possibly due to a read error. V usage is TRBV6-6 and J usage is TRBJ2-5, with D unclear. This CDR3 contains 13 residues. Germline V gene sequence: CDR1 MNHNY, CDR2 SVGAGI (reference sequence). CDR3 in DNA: TGTGCCACGGCATCAGGCTACCAAGGGACCCAGTACTTC. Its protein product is CATASGYQGTQYF.

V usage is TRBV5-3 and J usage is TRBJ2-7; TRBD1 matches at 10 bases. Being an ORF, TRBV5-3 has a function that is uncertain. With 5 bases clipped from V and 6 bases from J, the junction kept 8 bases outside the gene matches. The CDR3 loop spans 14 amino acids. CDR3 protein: CARSPGTGEVEQYF. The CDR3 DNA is TGTGCCAGAAGTCCCGGGACAGGGGAAGTCGAGCAGTACTTC.

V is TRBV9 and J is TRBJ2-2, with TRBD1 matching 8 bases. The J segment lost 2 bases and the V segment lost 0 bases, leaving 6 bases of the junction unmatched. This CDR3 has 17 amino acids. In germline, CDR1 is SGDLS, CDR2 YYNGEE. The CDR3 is CASSVDLGQVNTGELFF. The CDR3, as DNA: TGTGCCAGCAGCGTAGACCTGGGACAGGTCAACACCGGGGAGCTGTTTTTT.

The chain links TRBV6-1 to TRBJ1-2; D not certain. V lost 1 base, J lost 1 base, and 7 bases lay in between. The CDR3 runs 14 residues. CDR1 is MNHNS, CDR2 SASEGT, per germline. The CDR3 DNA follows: TGTGCCAGCAGTGAAGTTGGGCTTAACTATGGCTACACCTTC. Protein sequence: CASSEVGLNYGYTF.

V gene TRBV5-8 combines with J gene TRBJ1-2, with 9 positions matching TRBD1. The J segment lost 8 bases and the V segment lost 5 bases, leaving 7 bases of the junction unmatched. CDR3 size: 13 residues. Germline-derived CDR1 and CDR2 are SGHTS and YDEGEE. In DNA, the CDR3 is TGTGCCAGCAGTCAGGACAGGGGAGGAGGCTACACCTTC. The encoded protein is CASSQDRGGGYTF.

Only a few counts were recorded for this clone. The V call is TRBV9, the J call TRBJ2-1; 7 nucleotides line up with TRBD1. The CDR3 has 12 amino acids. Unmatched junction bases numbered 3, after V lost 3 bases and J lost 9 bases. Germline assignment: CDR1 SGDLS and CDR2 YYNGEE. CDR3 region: CASSDRGGEQFF. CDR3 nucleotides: TGTGCCAGCAGCGACAGGGGTGGTGAGCAGTTCTTC.

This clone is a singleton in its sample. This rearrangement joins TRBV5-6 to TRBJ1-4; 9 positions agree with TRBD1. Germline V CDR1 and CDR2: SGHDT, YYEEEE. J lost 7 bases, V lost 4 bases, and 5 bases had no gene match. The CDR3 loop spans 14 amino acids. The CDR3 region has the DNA TGTGCCAGCAGCCAGGGACAGGGTGGTGAAAAACTGTTTTTT. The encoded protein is CASSQGQGGEKLFF.

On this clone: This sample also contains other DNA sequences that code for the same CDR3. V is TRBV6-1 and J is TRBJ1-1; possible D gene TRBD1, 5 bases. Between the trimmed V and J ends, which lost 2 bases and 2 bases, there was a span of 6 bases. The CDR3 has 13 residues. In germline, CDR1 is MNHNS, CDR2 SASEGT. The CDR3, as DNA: TGTGCCAGCAGTGAACAGGGCAACACTGAAGCTTTCTTT. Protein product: CASSEQGNTEAFF.

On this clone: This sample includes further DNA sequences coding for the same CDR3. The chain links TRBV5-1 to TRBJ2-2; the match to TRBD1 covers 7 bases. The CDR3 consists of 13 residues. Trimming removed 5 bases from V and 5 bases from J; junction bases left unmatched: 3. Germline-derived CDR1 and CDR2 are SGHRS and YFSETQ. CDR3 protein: CASSPGQTGELFF. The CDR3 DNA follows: TGCGCCAGCAGTCCGGGACAGACCGGGGAGCTGTTTTTT.

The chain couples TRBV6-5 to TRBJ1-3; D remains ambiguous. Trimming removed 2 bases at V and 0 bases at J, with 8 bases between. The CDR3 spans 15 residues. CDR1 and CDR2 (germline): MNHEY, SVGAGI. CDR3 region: CASSYGPYSGNTIYF. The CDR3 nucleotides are TGTGCCAGCAGTTACGGTCCCTACTCTGGAAACACCATATATTTT.

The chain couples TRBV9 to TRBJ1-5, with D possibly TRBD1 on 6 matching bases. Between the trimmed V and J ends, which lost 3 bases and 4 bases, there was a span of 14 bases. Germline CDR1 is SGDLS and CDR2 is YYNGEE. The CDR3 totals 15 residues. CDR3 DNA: TGTGCCAGCAGCGCCGGACAAGGGGGAAATCAGCCCCAGCATTTT. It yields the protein CASSAGQGGNQPQHF.

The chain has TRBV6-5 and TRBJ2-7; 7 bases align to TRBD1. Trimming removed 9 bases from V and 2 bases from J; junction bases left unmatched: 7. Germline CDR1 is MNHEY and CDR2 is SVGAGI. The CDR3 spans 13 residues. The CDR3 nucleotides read TGTGCCAGTACACGAGGGGGCCCCTACGAGCAGTACTTC. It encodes CASTRGGPYEQYF.

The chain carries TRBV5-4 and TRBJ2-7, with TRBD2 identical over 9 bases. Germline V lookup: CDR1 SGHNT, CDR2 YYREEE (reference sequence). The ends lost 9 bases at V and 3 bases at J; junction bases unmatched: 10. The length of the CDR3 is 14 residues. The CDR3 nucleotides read TGTGCCACCGGCGGGGGTAGCGGGGGCTACGAGCAGTACTTC. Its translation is CATGGGSGGYEQYF. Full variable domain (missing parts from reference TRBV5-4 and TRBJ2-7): ETGVTQSPTHLIKTRGQQVTLRCSSQSGHNTVSWYQQALGQGPQFIFQYYREEENGRGNFPPRFSGLQFPNYSSELNVNALELDDSALYLCATGGGSGGYEQYFGPGTRLTVT.

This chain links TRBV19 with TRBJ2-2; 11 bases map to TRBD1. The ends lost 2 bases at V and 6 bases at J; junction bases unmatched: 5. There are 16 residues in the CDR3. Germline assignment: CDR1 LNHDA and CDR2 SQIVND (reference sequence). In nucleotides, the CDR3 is TGTGCCAGTAGTATAAGGCGGGACAGGGGGGCCGGGGAGCTGTTTTTT. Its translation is CASSIRRDRGAGELFF.

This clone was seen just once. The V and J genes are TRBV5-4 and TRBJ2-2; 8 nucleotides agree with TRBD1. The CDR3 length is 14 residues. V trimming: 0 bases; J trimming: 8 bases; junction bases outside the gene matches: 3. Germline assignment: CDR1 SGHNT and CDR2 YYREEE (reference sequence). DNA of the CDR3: TGTGCCAGCAGCTTGGACAGGGGGTATGGGGAGCTGTTTTTT. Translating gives CASSLDRGYGELFF.

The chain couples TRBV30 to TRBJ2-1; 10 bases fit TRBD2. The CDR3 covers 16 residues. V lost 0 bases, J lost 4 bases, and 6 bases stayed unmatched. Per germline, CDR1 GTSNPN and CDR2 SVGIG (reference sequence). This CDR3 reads CAWSVLGTSVYNEQFF. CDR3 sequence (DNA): TGTGCCTGGAGTGTACTGGGGACTAGCGTTTACAATGAGCAGTTCTTC.

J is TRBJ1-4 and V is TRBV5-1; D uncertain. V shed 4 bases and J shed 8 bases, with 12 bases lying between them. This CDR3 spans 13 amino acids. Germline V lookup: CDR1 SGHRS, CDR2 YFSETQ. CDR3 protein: CASSAGDGEKLFF. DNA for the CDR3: TGCGCCAGCAGCGCTGGCGACGGGGAAAAACTGTTTTTT.

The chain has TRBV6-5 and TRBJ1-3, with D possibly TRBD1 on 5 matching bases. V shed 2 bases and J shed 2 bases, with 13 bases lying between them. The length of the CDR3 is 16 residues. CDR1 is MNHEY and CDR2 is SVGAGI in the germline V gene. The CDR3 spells CASSYRQGWTGNTIYF. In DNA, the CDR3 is TGTGCCAGCAGTTACCGTCAGGGATGGACTGGAAACACCATATATTTT.

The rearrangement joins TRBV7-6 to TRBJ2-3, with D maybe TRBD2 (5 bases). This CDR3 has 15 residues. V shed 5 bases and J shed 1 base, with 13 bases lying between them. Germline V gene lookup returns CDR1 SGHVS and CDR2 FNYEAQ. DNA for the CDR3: TGTGCCAGCAGCCCGGACGGACTGCGCACAGATACGCAGTATTTT. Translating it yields CASSPDGLRTDTQYF.

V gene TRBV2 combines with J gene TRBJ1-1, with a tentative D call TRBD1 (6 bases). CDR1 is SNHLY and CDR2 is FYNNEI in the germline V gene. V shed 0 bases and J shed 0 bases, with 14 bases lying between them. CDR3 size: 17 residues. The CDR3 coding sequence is TGTGCCAGCAGTGAAGCGCCCCCCACAGGGTTGAACACTGAAGCTTTCTTT. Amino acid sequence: CASSEAPPTGLNTEAFF.

The CDR3 region is CSAARGETQYF. CDR3 bases: TGCAGTGCCGCCAGGGGAGAGACCCAGTACTTC. The V gene is TRBV20-1, the J gene TRBJ2-5, with D possibly being TRBD1 (6 bases). Germline V gene lookup returns CDR1 DFQATT and CDR2 SNEGSKA (reference sequence). The CDR3 loop spans 11 amino acids. V was pared by 6 bases and J by 4 bases, with 9 bases between.

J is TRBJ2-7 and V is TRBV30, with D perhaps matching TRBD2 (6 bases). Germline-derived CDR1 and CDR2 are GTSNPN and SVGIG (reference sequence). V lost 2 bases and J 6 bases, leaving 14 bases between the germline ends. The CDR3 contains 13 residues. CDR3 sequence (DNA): TGTGCCTGGAGTATCGGAGGGGTGGGCGAGCAGTACTTC. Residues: CAWSIGGVGEQYF.